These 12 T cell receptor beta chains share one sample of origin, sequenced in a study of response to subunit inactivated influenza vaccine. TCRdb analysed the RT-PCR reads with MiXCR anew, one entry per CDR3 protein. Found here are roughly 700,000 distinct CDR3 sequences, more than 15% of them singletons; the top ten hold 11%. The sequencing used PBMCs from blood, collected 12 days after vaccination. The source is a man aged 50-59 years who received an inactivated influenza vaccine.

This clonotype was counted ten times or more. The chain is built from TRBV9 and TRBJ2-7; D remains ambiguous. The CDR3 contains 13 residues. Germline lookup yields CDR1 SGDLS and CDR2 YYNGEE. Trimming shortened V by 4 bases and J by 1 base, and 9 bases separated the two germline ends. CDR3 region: CASSPSLSYEQYF. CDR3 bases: TGTGCCAGCAGCCCTTCTCTATCCTACGAGCAGTACTTC.

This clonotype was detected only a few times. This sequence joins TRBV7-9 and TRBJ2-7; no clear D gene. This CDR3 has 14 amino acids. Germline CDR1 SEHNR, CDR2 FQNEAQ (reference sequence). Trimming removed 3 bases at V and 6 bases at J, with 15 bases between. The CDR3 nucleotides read TGTGCCAGCAGCTTCGTAGGAGAGTTAGTCGAGCAGTACTTC. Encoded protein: CASSFVGELVEQYF.

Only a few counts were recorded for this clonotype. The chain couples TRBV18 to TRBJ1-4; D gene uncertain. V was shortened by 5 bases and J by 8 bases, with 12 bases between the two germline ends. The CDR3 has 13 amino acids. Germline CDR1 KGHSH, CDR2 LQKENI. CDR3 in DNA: TGTGCCAGCTCAGGCGGGGAGTCAGAAAAACTGTTTTTT. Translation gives CASSGGESEKLFF. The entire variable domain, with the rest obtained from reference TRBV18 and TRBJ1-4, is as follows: NAGVMQNPRHLVRRRGQEARLRCSPMKGHSHVYWYRQLPEEGLKFMVYLQKENIIDESGMPKERFSAEFPKEGPSILRIQQVVRGDSAAYFCASSGGESEKLFFGSGTQLSVL.

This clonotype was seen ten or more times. This chain's CDR3 is CAPSRQGSSYEQYF. DNA of the CDR3: TGTGCCCCCTCCCGTCAAGGGAGCTCCTACGAGCAGTACTTC. The chain recombines TRBV24-1 with TRBJ2-7, with a tentative D call TRBD2 (5 bases). Germline loops: CDR1 KGHDR, CDR2 SFDVKD. There are 14 residues in the CDR3. Trimming stripped 12 bases from V and 0 bases from J, with 17 bases between.

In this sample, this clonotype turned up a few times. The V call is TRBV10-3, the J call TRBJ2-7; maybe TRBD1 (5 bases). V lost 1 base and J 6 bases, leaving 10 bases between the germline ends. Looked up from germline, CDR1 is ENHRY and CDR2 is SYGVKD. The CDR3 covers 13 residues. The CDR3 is CAISEFTGPEQYF. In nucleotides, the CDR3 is TGTGCCATCAGTGAGTTCACAGGCCCCGAGCAGTACTTC.

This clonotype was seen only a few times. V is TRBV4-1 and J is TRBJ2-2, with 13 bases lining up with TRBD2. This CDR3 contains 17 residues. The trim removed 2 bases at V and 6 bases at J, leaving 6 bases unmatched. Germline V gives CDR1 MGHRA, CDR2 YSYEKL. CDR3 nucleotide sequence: TGCGCCAGCAGCCAACAAACTAGCGGGGGGGTCCCCGGGGAGCTGTTTTTT. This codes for CASSQQTSGGVPGELFF.

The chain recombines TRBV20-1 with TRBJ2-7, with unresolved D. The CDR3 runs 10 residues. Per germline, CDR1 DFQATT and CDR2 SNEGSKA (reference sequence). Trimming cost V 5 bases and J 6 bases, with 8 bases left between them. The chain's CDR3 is CSAGWGEQYF. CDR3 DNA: TGCAGTGCTGGGTGGGGCGAGCAGTACTTC.

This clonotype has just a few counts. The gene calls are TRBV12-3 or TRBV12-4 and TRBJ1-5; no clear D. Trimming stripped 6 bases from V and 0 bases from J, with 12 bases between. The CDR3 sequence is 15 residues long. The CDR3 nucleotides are TGTGCCAGCAGCTTCGCTTACCATAGCAATCAGCCCCAGCATTTT. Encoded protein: CASSFAYHSNQPQHF.

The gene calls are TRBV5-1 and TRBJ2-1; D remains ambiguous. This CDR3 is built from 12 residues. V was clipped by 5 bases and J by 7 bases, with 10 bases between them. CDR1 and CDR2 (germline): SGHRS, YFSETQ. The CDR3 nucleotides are TGCGCCAGCAGAGACAATGAGAATGAGCAGTTCTTC. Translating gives CASRDNENEQFF.

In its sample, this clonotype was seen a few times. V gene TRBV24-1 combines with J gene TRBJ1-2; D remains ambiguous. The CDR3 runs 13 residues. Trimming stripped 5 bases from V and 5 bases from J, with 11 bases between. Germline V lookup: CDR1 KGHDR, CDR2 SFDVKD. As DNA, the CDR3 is TGTGCCACCAGTGCCCCGGACGGTTATGGCTACACCTTC. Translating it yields CATSAPDGYGYTF.

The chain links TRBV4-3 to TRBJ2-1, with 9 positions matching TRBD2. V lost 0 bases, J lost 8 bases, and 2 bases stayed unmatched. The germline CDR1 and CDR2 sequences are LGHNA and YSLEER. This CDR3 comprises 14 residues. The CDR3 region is CASSQETSGDEQFF. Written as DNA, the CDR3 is TGCGCCAGCAGCCAAGAGACTAGCGGCGATGAGCAGTTCTTC.

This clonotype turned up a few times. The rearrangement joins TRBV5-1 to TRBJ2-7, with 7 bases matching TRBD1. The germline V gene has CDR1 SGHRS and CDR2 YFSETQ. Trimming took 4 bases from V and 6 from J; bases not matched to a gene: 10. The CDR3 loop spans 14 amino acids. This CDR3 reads CASSPPATGSEQYF. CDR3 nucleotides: TGCGCCAGCAGCCCCCCCGCGACAGGGTCCGAGCAGTACTTC.